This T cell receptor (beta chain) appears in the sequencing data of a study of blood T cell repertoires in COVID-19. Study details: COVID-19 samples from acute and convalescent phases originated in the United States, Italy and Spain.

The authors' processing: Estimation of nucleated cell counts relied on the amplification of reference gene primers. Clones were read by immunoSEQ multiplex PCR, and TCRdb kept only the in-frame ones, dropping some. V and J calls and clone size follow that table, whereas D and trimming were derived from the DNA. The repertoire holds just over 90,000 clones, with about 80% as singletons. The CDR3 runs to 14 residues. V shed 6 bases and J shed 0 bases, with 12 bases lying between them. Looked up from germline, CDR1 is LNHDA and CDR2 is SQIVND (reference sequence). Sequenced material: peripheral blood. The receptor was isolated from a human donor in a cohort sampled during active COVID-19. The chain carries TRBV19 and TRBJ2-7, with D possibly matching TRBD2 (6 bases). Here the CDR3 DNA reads TGTGCCAGTAGGCCTCTAGCGAGCTCCTACGAGCAGTACTTC. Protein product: CASRPLASSYEQYF.